The 6 T cell receptor beta chains below were found in one sample sequenced in a study of T cell repertoires in cytomegalovirus infection. One entry per CDR3 protein results from TCRdb running MiXCR on the reads. The table includes 800,000 to 950,000 distinct CDR3 sequences, roughly 33% detected once. What these receptors recognize is not known. Sequencing used cultured CD8+ T cells from PBMCs, obtained from culture after CMV antigen stimulation. All receptors come from a human donor in good health (CMV status not recorded). Some clones in this sample may be carry-over from other donors' samples.

This clonotype came up a few times. This chain uses TRBV7-6 with TRBJ1-1, with D perhaps matching TRBD1 (5 bases). The CDR3 has 14 amino acids. V was cut by 4 bases and J by 4 bases, with 13 bases left in between. The germline gives CDR1 SGHVS, CDR2 FNYEAQ. CDR3 region: CASSYAKGITEAFF. In DNA form, the CDR3 reads TGTGCCAGCAGCTATGCCAAGGGGATCACTGAAGCTTTCTTT.

The chain combines TRBV9 with TRBJ1-6; D gene ambiguous. Germline values: CDR1 SGDLS, CDR2 YYNGEE. The CDR3 spans 16 residues. V was pared by 4 bases and J by 2 bases, with 13 bases between. The CDR3 loop is CASSLGSSPYNSPLHF. CDR3 DNA sequence: TGTGCCAGCAGCTTGGGGAGTTCCCCCTATAATTCACCCCTCCACTTT. The entire variable domain, with the rest obtained from reference TRBV9 and TRBJ1-6, is as follows: DSGVTQTPKHLITATGQRVTLRCSPRSGDLSVYWYQQSLDQGLQFLIQYYNGEERAKGNILERFSAQQFPDLHSELNLSSLELGDSALYFCASSLGSSPYNSPLHFGNGTRLTVT.

V usage is TRBV27 and J usage is TRBJ1-4; the match to TRBD1 covers 7 bases. CDR3 length equals 13 residues. In germline, CDR1 is MNHEY, CDR2 SMNVEV (reference sequence). The junction had 8 bases not matched to a gene; V was cut back by 2 bases and J by 14 bases. The CDR3 loop is CASSLNTGATLFF. CDR3 DNA sequence: TGTGCCAGCAGTTTAAACACAGGGGCCACGCTGTTTTTT.

This chain connects TRBV20-1 to TRBJ2-7; no firm D call. CDR3 length equals 11 residues. CDR1 is DFQATT and CDR2 is SNEGSKA in the germline V gene (reference sequence). Trimming took 3 bases from V and 4 from J, leaving 7 bases between them. CDR3 nucleotides: TGCAGTGCTAGCATCCGATACGAGCAGTACGTC. Translating gives CSASIRYEQYV.

The table lists this clonotype with a count of one. Being one base from a much bigger clone, this may be a read error. The chain carries TRBV7-2 and TRBJ2-1, with 11 bases matching TRBD2. In germline, CDR1 is SGHTA, CDR2 FQGNSA. The CDR3 has 17 amino acids. CDR3 sequence: CVSSHPSGGKSYNEQFF. The CDR3 bases are TGTGTCAGCAGCCATCCTAGCGGGGGGAAAAGTTACAATGAGCAGTTCTTC.

The rearrangement links TRBV6-6 to TRBJ1-4; D is unclear. Germline V gene sequence: CDR1 MNHNY, CDR2 SVGAGI (reference sequence). CDR3 length equals 12 residues. V lost 5 bases and J 8 bases, leaving 9 bases between the germline ends. This chain's CDR3 is CASSVWREKLFF. Written as DNA, the CDR3 is TGTGCCAGCAGTGTATGGAGAGAAAAACTGTTTTTT.